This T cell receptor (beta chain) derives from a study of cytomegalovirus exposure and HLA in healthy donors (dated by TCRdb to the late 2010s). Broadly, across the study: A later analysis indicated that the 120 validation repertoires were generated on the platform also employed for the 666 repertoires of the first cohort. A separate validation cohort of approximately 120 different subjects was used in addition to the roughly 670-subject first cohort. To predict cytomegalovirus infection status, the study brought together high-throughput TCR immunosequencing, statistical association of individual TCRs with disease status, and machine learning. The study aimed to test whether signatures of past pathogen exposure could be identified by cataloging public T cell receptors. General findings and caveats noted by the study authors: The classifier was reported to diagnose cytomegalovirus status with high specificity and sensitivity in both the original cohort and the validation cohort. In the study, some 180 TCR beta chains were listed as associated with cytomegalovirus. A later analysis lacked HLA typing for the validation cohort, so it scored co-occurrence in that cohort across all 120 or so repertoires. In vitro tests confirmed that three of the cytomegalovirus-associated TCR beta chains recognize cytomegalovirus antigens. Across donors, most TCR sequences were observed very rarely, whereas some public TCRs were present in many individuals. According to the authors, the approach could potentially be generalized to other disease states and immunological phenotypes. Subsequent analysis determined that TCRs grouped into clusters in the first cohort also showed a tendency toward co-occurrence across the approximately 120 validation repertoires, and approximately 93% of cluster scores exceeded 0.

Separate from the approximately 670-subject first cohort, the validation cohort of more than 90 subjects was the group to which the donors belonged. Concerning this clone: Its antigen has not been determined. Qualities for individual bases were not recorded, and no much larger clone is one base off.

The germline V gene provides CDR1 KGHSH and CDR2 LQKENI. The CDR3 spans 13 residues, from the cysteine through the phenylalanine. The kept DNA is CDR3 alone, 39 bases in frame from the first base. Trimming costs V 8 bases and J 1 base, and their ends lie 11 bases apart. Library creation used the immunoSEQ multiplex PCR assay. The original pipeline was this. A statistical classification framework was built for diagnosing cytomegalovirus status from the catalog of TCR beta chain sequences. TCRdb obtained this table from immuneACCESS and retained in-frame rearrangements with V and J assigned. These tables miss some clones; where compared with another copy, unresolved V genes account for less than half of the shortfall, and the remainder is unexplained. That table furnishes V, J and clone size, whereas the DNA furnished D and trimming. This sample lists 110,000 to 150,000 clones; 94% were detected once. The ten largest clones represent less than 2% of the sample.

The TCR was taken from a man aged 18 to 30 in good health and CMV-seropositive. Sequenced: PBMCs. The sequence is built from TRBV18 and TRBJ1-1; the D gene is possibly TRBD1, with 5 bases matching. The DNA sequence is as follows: TGTGCCAGCGGACTACAGGCGAACACTGAAGCTTTCTTT. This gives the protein CASGLQANTEAFF.